The clone carrying this TCR beta chain was seen a handful of times. Its cognate antigen is unknown. TCRdb's copy holds only in-frame clones and misses some; the assay was immunoSEQ multiplex PCR. In the table there are just under 5,500 clones, 26% of which are singletons. The sample belongs to a study of T cell clonotyping in hematopoietic cell transplantation. Study results and limitations: Few recipient clonotypes overlapped donors; over 95% were de novo at given depth. Higher Inverse Simpson Index values in graft donor and pretransplant recipient predicted broader posttransplant TCR diversity. Cells were unsorted, so CD4 and CD8 contributions were not separated.

Germline CDR1 and CDR2: SGHTA and FQGNSA. The CDR3 is made up of 15 amino acids. Trimming took off 4 bases at V and 2 bases at J, with 14 bases between the two ends. V gene TRBV7-2 combines with J gene TRBJ1-2, with D hard to call. This TCR derives from a male patient aged 35-55 years who had an allogeneic stem cell transplant from an unrelated donor, so the T cells may come from the graft donor. Some clones in this sample may be carry-over from other donors' samples. Sequenced here: peripheral blood mononuclear cells, sampled 180 days after allogeneic stem cell transplant. The CDR3 spells CASSSEPPLNYGYTF. The CDR3 region has the DNA TGTGCCAGCAGCTCAGAGCCGCCACTAAACTATGGCTACACCTTC.